Presented here are 19 T cell receptor beta chains from one specimen sequenced in a study of blood T cells in healthy people across ages. A second roughly 6 to 11 cycle PCR used barcoded and J-beta primers. A single record per CDR3 protein comes from TCRdb applying MiXCR to the 5' RACE reads. Of approximately 1.5 million distinct CDR3 sequences in the sample, 35% to 45% were seen once. The sequencing sample was made of blood. These receptors came from a woman between 18 and 29 years old in good health.

The chain links TRBV3-1 to TRBJ2-1; the match to TRBD1 covers 8 bases. There are 14 residues in the CDR3. Per germline, CDR1 LGHDT and CDR2 YNNKEL (reference sequence). Trimming at V came to 1 base and at J to 9 bases, leaving 5 bases not matched to a gene. The chain's CDR3 is CASSQGGQVTEQFF. In nucleotides, the CDR3 is TGTGCCAGCAGCCAAGGGGGACAGGTAACTGAGCAGTTCTTC.

CDR3 in DNA: TGCGCCAGCAGCCAACGGTCACTAGTGGCGAATGAGCAGTTCTTC. Its translation is CASSQRSLVANEQFF. The chain links TRBV4-1 to TRBJ2-1; tentatively, D is TRBD2 (5 bases). This CDR3 contains 15 residues. Looked up from germline, CDR1 is MGHRA and CDR2 is YSYEKL. V was cut by 2 bases and J by 7 bases, with 15 bases left in between.

The rearrangement uses TRBV7-8 and TRBJ1-2, with D uncertain. The CDR3 covers 14 residues. V shed 7 bases and J shed 6 bases, with 18 bases lying between them. The germline CDR1 and CDR2 sequences are SGHVS and FQNEAQ. The DNA for the CDR3 is TGTGCCAGCAACCCGCTAGGCAGGTTCGATGGCTACACCTTC. Its translation is CASNPLGRFDGYTF.

The chain has TRBV27 and TRBJ2-3; no clear D gene. The germline CDR1 and CDR2 sequences are MNHEY and SMNVEV (reference sequence). V was clipped by 3 bases and J by 2 bases, with 15 bases between them. This CDR3 region has 16 residues. In DNA form, the CDR3 reads TGTGCCAGCAGTTTCCTCCCGGGCCCTCTCACAGATACGCAGTATTTT. This sequence encodes CASSFLPGPLTDTQYF.

V is TRBV10-3 and J is TRBJ2-6; TRBD2 matches 11 bases. V trimming: 2 bases; J trimming: 1 base; junction bases outside the gene matches: 1. Germline V gives CDR1 ENHRY, CDR2 SYGVKD. The CDR3 spans 17 residues. The CDR3 region has the DNA TGTGCCATCAGTGAGACTAGCGGGGGTTCTGGGGCCAACGTCCTGACTTTC. Translation gives CAISETSGGSGANVLTF.

This clonotype turned up a few times. This chain uses TRBV15 with TRBJ1-4, with TRBD1 matching 7 bases. The CDR3 runs to 13 residues. V was clipped by 9 bases and J by 7 bases; unmatched bases: 8. Germline CDR1 reads LNHNV; CDR2 reads YYDKDF (reference sequence). The CDR3 protein is CATSSTGFEKLFF. In DNA, the CDR3 is TGTGCCACAAGCTCGACAGGGTTTGAAAAACTGTTTTTT.

The rearrangement uses TRBV20-1 and TRBJ2-3; 8 bases are a match to TRBD1. The CDR3 is 19 amino acids. Unmatched junction bases numbered 23, after V lost 6 bases and J lost 3 bases. The V gene's germline CDR1 is DFQATT and CDR2 SNEGSKA (reference sequence). The CDR3 sequence: CSAVGFGTGGHEGTDTQYF. The CDR3 DNA follows: TGCAGTGCGGTCGGATTCGGGACAGGAGGTCACGAGGGGACAGATACGCAGTATTTT.

The V gene is TRBV7-2, the J gene TRBJ1-2; TRBD1 is a possible D gene (5 bases). V was pared by 5 bases and J by 2 bases, with 18 bases between. The CDR3 runs 16 residues. Germline V gene lookup returns CDR1 SGHTA and CDR2 FQGNSA. The CDR3 DNA is TGTGCCAGCAGCAAAACGGGGCGGGGACTAAACTATGGCTACACCTTC. Translating it yields CASSKTGRGLNYGYTF.

Turning to this clonotype: An end of the junction does not agree with germline; a read error may underlie this. This rearrangement joins TRBV20-1 to TRBJ2-6, with D hard to call. The CDR3 has 18 residues. The germline gives CDR1 DFQATT, CDR2 SNEGSKA (reference sequence). The CDR3 region is CSARATEKKSSAANVLTF. CDR3 coding DNA: TGCAGTGCTAGAGCCACGGAGAAGAAGAGCTCTGCGGCCAACGTCCTGACTTTC.

J is TRBJ1-2 and V is TRBV27; D is perhaps TRBD1 (6 bases). The germline gives CDR1 MNHEY, CDR2 SMNVEV (reference sequence). V was pared by 6 bases and J by 3 bases, with 11 bases between. CDR3 length: 13 amino acids. CDR3 protein: CASRNYRDYGYTF. The CDR3 DNA follows: TGTGCCAGCAGAAACTACAGGGACTATGGCTACACCTTC.

This clonotype has only a few counts. The V gene is TRBV28, the J gene TRBJ1-4; tentative D call: TRBD1 (5 bases). The CDR3 is 17 residues long. CDR1 and CDR2 (germline): MDHEN, SYDVKM. The V and J ends lost 4 bases and 0 bases respectively, with 15 bases between them. The CDR3 reads CASSWEGSLATNEKLFF. In nucleotides, the CDR3 is TGTGCCAGCAGTTGGGAGGGGTCATTGGCAACTAATGAAAAACTGTTTTTT.

CDR3 DNA: TGTGCCACCAGCCTGACAGGGGCCTACAATGAGCAGTTCTTC. Its translation: CATSLTGAYNEQFF. The rearrangement joins TRBV15 to TRBJ2-1; 8 nucleotides agree with TRBD1. This CDR3 is built from 14 residues. After removal of 5 bases from V and 2 bases from J, the junction contained 2 bases not matched to a gene. Germline V gene sequence: CDR1 LNHNV, CDR2 YYDKDF (reference sequence).

The chain couples TRBV6-1 to TRBJ2-3, with 10 positions matching TRBD2. Trimming took 6 bases from V and 2 from J; bases not matched to a gene: 17. The CDR3 consists of 19 residues. Germline loops: CDR1 MNHNS, CDR2 SASEGT. CDR3 bases: TGTGCCAGCAGCCCACCTCCCCTACTAGCGGGGTGCCCCACAGATACGCAGTATTTT. Its translation: CASSPPPLLAGCPTDTQYF.

The J gene is TRBJ2-1, the V gene TRBV4-3; D may be TRBD1 (5 bases). V lost 0 bases, J lost 3 bases, and 9 bases lay in between. Germline V gene sequence: CDR1 LGHNA, CDR2 YSLEER. The CDR3 has 15 amino acids. Here the CDR3 DNA reads TGCGCCAGCAGCCAAGAAGGGGATATCTACAATGAGCAGTTCTTC. Translated: CASSQEGDIYNEQFF.

The genes are TRBV20-1 and TRBJ2-5, with 11 bases lining up with TRBD2. J lost 11 bases, V lost 3 bases, and 11 bases had no gene match. The CDR3 runs 14 residues. The germline V gene has CDR1 DFQATT and CDR2 SNEGSKA (reference sequence). The CDR3 protein is CSARRLAGGSEQYF. The CDR3 DNA sequence: TGCAGTGCTAGGCGTTTAGCGGGAGGGTCTGAGCAGTACTTC.

The sample holds a few counts of this clonotype. The V and J genes are TRBV6-2 or TRBV6-3 and TRBJ2-7, with D possibly matching TRBD1 (6 bases). CDR1 and CDR2 (germline): MNHEY, SVGEGT. This CDR3 is built from 14 residues. The ends were cut back, 6 bases at V and 4 bases at J, with 16 bases in the middle. The CDR3 protein is CASRTRTAEYEQYF. CDR3 bases: TGTGCCAGCAGGACGAGGACAGCGGAATACGAGCAGTACTTC.

This rearrangement joins TRBV5-1 to TRBJ2-7; 7 nucleotides agree with TRBD1. The CDR3 is 14 residues long. Germline assignment: CDR1 SGHRS and CDR2 YFSETQ. After removal of 2 bases from V and 2 bases from J, the junction contained 4 bases not matched to a gene. In DNA, the CDR3 is TGCGCCAGCAGCTTACAGGGGCCCCCCTACGAGCAGTACTTC. It yields the protein CASSLQGPPYEQYF.

The chain employs TRBV9 and TRBJ2-7, with D maybe TRBD2 (7 bases). This CDR3 has 13 amino acids. V lost 2 bases, J lost 6 bases, and 12 bases lay in between. CDR1 SGDLS and CDR2 YYNGEE come from the germline V gene. The CDR3 loop is CASSVGGRTEQYF. The CDR3 DNA follows: TGTGCCAGCAGCGTGGGGGGGCGAACCGAGCAGTACTTC.

This sequence joins TRBV20-1 and TRBJ1-1, with D perhaps TRBD1 (5 bases). Germline V gene lookup returns CDR1 DFQATT and CDR2 SNEGSKA (reference sequence). CDR3 length: 14 residues. The V gene lost 0 bases and the J gene lost 5 bases, with 13 bases spanning the gap. As DNA, the CDR3 is TGCAGTGCTAGAGATGCTCGGGGGGGGACTGAAGCTTTCTTT. Its translation: CSARDARGGTEAFF.